The 11 T cell receptor beta chains below were found in one sample sequenced in a study of T cells in Graves' hyperthyroidism and ophthalmopathy (dated by TCRdb to between 2018 and 2021). Preparation of the library involved multiplex PCR. For sequencing, an Illumina HiSeq 2000 was employed. The TCR beta CDR3 regions were amplified from the RNA transcripts. The first round of RT-PCR for the TCR CDR3 was performed with the HTBI primer set and the Qiagen OneStep RT-PCR kit. The public reads were reanalyzed by TCRdb: fastp trimming at Q25, MiXCR alignment, in-frame beta chains only. Rows with a matching CDR3 protein are joined into one entry that keeps the most common DNA and genes. The sample table records over 350,000 distinct CDR3 sequences; over 12% of these occur just once. The leading ten clones occupy about 12% of the sample. Sequencing was done on a sample of blood. The receptors were gathered from a man aged 18 to 30 with Graves' ophthalmopathy.

In this sample, this clonotype turned up a few times. The V and J genes are TRBV18 and TRBJ1-3; 7 bases align to TRBD1. The CDR3 runs to 17 residues. V was clipped by 2 bases and J by 2 bases; unmatched bases: 9. The germline V gene encodes CDR1 KGHSH and CDR2 LQKENI. The CDR3 sequence is CASSPIEGAKPGNTIYF. In nucleotides, the CDR3 is TGTGCCAGCTCACCAATCGAGGGGGCTAAACCTGGAAACACCATATATTTT.

This chain links TRBV19 with TRBJ1-2; D call uncertain. V dropped 6 bases and J dropped 0 bases, with 14 bases sitting between them. Germline CDR1 reads LNHDA; CDR2 reads SQIVND (reference sequence). The CDR3 runs to 15 residues. The CDR3 protein is CASSTLPSANYGYTF. The CDR3, as DNA: TGTGCCAGTAGCACACTGCCTTCAGCTAACTATGGCTACACCTTC. The complete variable domain, with remaining parts taken from reference TRBV19 and TRBJ1-2, reads DGGITQSPKYLFRKEGQNVTLSCEQNLNHDAMYWYRQDPGQGLRLIYYSQIVNDFQKGDIAEGYSVSREKKESFPLTVTSAQKNPTAFYLCASSTLPSANYGYTFGSGTRLTVV.

The chain uses TRBV20-1 and TRBJ2-1; 12 bases are a match to TRBD2. Per the germline V gene, CDR1 is DFQATT and CDR2 is SNEGSKA (reference sequence). This CDR3 region has 18 residues. Trimming cost V 6 bases and J 5 bases; bases outside gene matches: 17. CDR3 nucleotides: TGCAGTGCCCGGAGGGGGACTAGCGGGTACAACGCCGACAATGAGCAGTTCTTC. Protein: CSARRGTSGYNADNEQFF.

This clonotype has a count of ten or more. This rearrangement joins TRBV15 to TRBJ2-1; 8 bases map to TRBD2. V shed 11 bases, J shed 8 bases, and the junction held 14 bases outside the gene matches. Germline V lookup: CDR1 LNHNV, CDR2 YYDKDF (reference sequence). This CDR3 is built from 14 residues. CDR3 residues: CAASSGTEPHEQFF. As DNA, the CDR3 is TGTGCCGCGAGTAGCGGGACGGAACCCCATGAGCAGTTCTTC.

The chain joins TRBV10-3 to TRBJ2-3, with D perhaps TRBD1 (6 bases). The CDR3 runs to 13 residues. Trimming removed 0 bases from V and 14 bases from J, with 15 bases in between. Germline CDR1 and CDR2: ENHRY and SYGVKD. The CDR3 here is CAISESGQRVWYF. CDR3 nucleotide sequence: TGTGCCATCAGTGAGTCGGGACAAAGGGTCTGGTATTTT.

This clonotype was detected only a few times. V gene TRBV7-9 combines with J gene TRBJ1-4; no reliable D call. Germline V CDR1 and CDR2: SEHNR, FQNEAQ (reference sequence). This CDR3 comprises 17 residues. Trimming removed 5 bases at V and 10 bases at J, with 26 bases between. Here the CDR3 DNA reads TGTGCCAGCAGCCCCGGGTCTCGGGTAGTAACCATTCCAAAACTGTTTTTT. Translation: CASSPGSRVVTIPKLFF.

In its sample, this clonotype was seen many times. The CDR3 region has the DNA TGTGCCAGCAGTGATCTAGGACAGGGGATAGGGGAAAAACTGTTTTTT. It encodes CASSDLGQGIGEKLFF. The chain uses TRBV27 and TRBJ1-4, with 9 positions matching TRBD1. The V and J ends lost 5 bases and 8 bases, in that order; junction bases with no gene match: 12. The CDR3 contains 16 residues. Germline V CDR1 and CDR2: MNHEY, SMNVEV (reference sequence).

This clonotype was observed at least ten times. V and J are TRBV18 and TRBJ2-1, with D perhaps TRBD1 or TRBD2 (5 bases each). The length of the CDR3 is 15 residues. CDR1 KGHSH and CDR2 LQKENI come from the germline V gene. The V and J ends lost 5 bases and 6 bases respectively, with 17 bases between them. As DNA, the CDR3 is TGTGCCAGCTCAGCCGGACCTGGGACCTTCAATGAGCAGTTCTTC. The encoded protein is CASSAGPGTFNEQFF. Filled out from reference TRBV18 and TRBJ2-1, the complete variable domain reads NAGVMQNPRHLVRRRGQEARLRCSPMKGHSHVYWYRQLPEEGLKFMVYLQKENIIDESGMPKERFSAEFPKEGPSILRIQQVVRGDSAAYFCASSAGPGTFNEQFFGPGTRLTVL.

The table lists this clonotype with a few counts. V gene TRBV7-2 combines with J gene TRBJ1-4; 10 nucleotides match TRBD1. From germline, CDR1 is SGHTA and CDR2 FQGNSA. The ends lost 5 bases at V and 4 bases at J; junction bases unmatched: 7. This CDR3 has 16 residues. CDR3 protein: CASSDRDRGLNEKLFF. CDR3 in DNA: TGTGCCAGCAGCGACCGGGACAGGGGTCTTAATGAAAAACTGTTTTTT.

In this sample, this clonotype turned up a few times. CDR3 sequence: CASSQRLAGEEQYF. Written as DNA, the CDR3 is TGTGCCAGCAGTCAAAGACTAGCGGGGGAAGAGCAGTACTTC. This chain uses TRBV7-9 with TRBJ2-7; 12 bases line up with TRBD2. The CDR3 sequence is 14 residues long. Germline CDR1 and CDR2: SEHNR and FQNEAQ (reference sequence). V was clipped by 6 bases and J by 7 bases; unmatched bases: 7.

At least ten counts were recorded for this clonotype. The chain links TRBV20-1 to TRBJ2-1, with D perhaps TRBD2 (6 bases). There are 14 residues in the CDR3. The V end was cut by 1 base, the J end by 7 bases, with 14 bases between. Per the germline V gene, CDR1 is DFQATT and CDR2 is SNEGSKA (reference sequence). The chain's CDR3 is CSARGTTLGNEQFF. The DNA for the CDR3 is TGCAGTGCTAGAGGGACTACGCTCGGGAATGAGCAGTTCTTC.